One and the same sample provided the 3 T cell receptor beta chains below, sequenced in a study of T cells in Graves' hyperthyroidism and ophthalmopathy. From RNA transcripts, TCR beta CDR3 regions were amplified. First-round RT-PCR targeting the TCR CDR3 was performed with the HTBI primer set. TCRdb analysed the multiplex PCR reads with MiXCR anew, one entry per CDR3 protein. The data hold approximately 870,000 distinct CDR3 sequences, with more than 30% observed a single time. Sample: blood. These receptor sequences come from a man between 18 and 35 years old with Graves' hyperthyroidism.

This clonotype occurred once. The chain carries TRBV11-2 and TRBJ2-7; the D gene is possibly TRBD2 (6 bases). This CDR3 spans 15 amino acids. The germline V and J ends were trimmed by 2 bases and 3 bases, with 14 bases remaining between them. From germline, CDR1 is SGHAT and CDR2 FQNNGV. Here the CDR3 reads CASSLPGTHFYEQYF. CDR3 nucleotides: TGTGCCAGCAGCTTACCAGGGACTCACTTCTACGAGCAGTACTTC.

A few counts support this clonotype. The gene calls are TRBV7-2 and TRBJ1-3; D might be TRBD1 (5 bases). Trimming removed 2 bases at V and 13 bases at J, with 12 bases between. This CDR3 contains 12 residues. The germline V gene has CDR1 SGHTA and CDR2 FQGNSA. CDR3 protein: CASSLQGALIYF. The CDR3 DNA reads TGTGCCAGCAGCTTACAGGGAGCCTTAATATATTTT.

The rearrangement links TRBV5-6 to TRBJ1-5, with TRBD1 identical over 7 bases. Germline trimming cut 2 bases from V and 0 bases from J; bases unmatched to any gene: 5. CDR3 length: 16 residues. Germline-derived CDR1 and CDR2 are SGHDT and YYEEEE. CDR3 nucleotide sequence: TGTGCCAGCAGCTTCTCGGGACAGTATAGCAATCAGCCCCAGCATTTT. This translates into CASSFSGQYSNQPQHF.